What follows are 26 T cell receptor beta chains derived from one specimen sequenced in a study of blood T cell repertoires in COVID-19. Libraries were prepared by immunoSEQ multiplex PCR; TCRdb keeps only in-frame clonotypes and omits some of them. The table lists fewer than 95,000 clones, roughly 88% of them singletons, with roughly 0.43% in the top ten. Sequenced input: peripheral blood. The receptor set was obtained from a man between 60 and 75 years old with acute or convalescent COVID-19.

This clone was seen only once. The chain links TRBV6-5 to TRBJ2-7; 7 nucleotides agree with TRBD2. V gave up 8 bases and J gave up 2 bases; unmatched junction bases: 6. The CDR3 runs 13 residues. Germline V gene sequence: CDR1 MNHEY, CDR2 SVGAGI. The CDR3: CASGEGGPYEQYF. The CDR3 bases are TGTGCCAGCGGGGAGGGAGGGCCCTACGAGCAGTACTTC.

This chain uses TRBV4-1 with TRBJ2-7, with TRBD2 matching 7 bases. The germline CDR1 and CDR2 sequences are MGHRA and YSYEKL. V lost 1 base and J lost 0; bases outside the gene matches: 6. The CDR3 runs 16 residues. The CDR3 protein is CASSQGWGGSSYEQYF. The CDR3 DNA reads as TGCGCCAGCAGCCAAGGGTGGGGCGGGAGCTCCTACGAGCAGTACTTC.

This clone was detected only once. The rearrangement joins TRBV7-3 to TRBJ2-3, with 11 bases lining up with TRBD1. This CDR3 contains 15 residues. With V trimmed by 5 bases and J by 3 bases, 4 bases remained unmatched. The germline CDR1 and CDR2 sequences are SGHTA and FQGTGA. The chain's CDR3 is CASSKDRGLTDTQYF. The DNA of the CDR3 is TGTGCCAGCAGCAAGGACAGGGGGCTAACAGATACGCAGTATTTT.

The rearrangement uses TRBV6-2 or TRBV6-3 and TRBJ2-7, with D tentatively TRBD2 (5 bases). The germline V and J ends were trimmed by 0 bases and 5 bases, with 20 bases remaining between them. The CDR3 is made up of 17 amino acids. CDR1 and CDR2 from the germline V gene are MNHEY and SVGEGT. The DNA of the CDR3 is TGTGCCAGCAGTTACTCCTTGGCACTACCGTCGGGAAACGAGCAGTACTTC. This encodes CASSYSLALPSGNEQYF.

The chain links TRBV12-5 to TRBJ2-7; possible D gene TRBD1, 6 bases. This CDR3 contains 13 residues. The ends were cut back, 5 bases at V and 6 bases at J, with 14 bases in the middle. Germline V gene sequence: CDR1 LGHNT, CDR2 FRNRAP. Written as DNA, the CDR3 is TGTGCTAGTGGTACCCATCCCAGGGGCGAGCAGTACTTC. As protein: CASGTHPRGEQYF.

The chain couples TRBV2 to TRBJ2-1; 7 nucleotides agree with TRBD2. Unmatched junction bases numbered 10, after V lost 6 bases and J lost 2 bases. The CDR3 is 16 residues long. Germline V gene lookup returns CDR1 SNHLY and CDR2 FYNNEI. The CDR3 sequence is CASSLGRGRPYNEQFF. The CDR3 DNA reads as TGTGCCAGCAGCCTAGGGAGGGGAAGACCCTACAATGAGCAGTTCTTC.

This chain joins TRBV9 and TRBJ2-1, with 10 bases that match TRBD2. This CDR3 is 14 amino acids long. In germline, CDR1 is SGDLS, CDR2 YYNGEE. Losses at the gene ends were 4 bases for V and 6 bases for J; bases not matched to a gene: 4. DNA for the CDR3: TGTGCCAGCAGCATTAGCGGGAGGACCAATGAGCAGTTCTTC. Its translation is CASSISGRTNEQFF.

The rearrangement links TRBV18 to TRBJ2-2, with a weak D call TRBD1 (6 bases). Germline lookup yields CDR1 KGHSH and CDR2 LQKENI. V lost 6 bases and J lost 5, with 16 bases in between. The CDR3 totals 15 residues. CDR3 region: CASSSGTGFTGELFF. CDR3 coding DNA: TGTGCCAGCTCGTCGGGTACAGGGTTTACCGGGGAGCTGTTTTTT.

This chain connects TRBV10-3 to TRBJ2-7; the match to TRBD1 covers 10 bases. After removal of 10 bases from V and 3 bases from J, the junction contained 9 bases not matched to a gene. The germline CDR1 and CDR2 sequences are ENHRY and SYGVKD. CDR3 size: 14 residues. The CDR3 here is CATTAGTGDYEQYF. The CDR3 nucleotides read TGTGCCACGACCGCCGGGACAGGGGACTACGAGCAGTACTTC.

The rearrangement joins TRBV11-2 to TRBJ1-2, with 7 bases that match TRBD1. The trim removed 1 base at V and 7 bases at J, leaving 3 bases unmatched. Looked up from germline, CDR1 is SGHAT and CDR2 is FQNNGV. CDR3 length equals 13 residues. DNA of the CDR3: TGTGCCAGCAGCTTAGGACAGGGTCTTGGCTACACCTTC. Translation: CASSLGQGLGYTF.

The chain joins TRBV29-1 to TRBJ2-7; 14 bases map to TRBD2. With 6 bases clipped from V and 7 bases from J, the junction kept 11 bases outside the gene matches. This CDR3 comprises 15 residues. Germline CDR1 reads SQVTM; CDR2 reads ANQGSEA. The CDR3 DNA follows: TGCAGCGTCGCACCGGGACTAGCGGGAGTTGGAGAGCAGTACTTC. It specifies CSVAPGLAGVGEQYF.

V is TRBV3-1 (or the pseudogene TRBV3-2) and J is TRBJ1-5; no clear D. Looked up from germline, CDR1 is LGHDT and CDR2 is YNNKEL (reference sequence). This CDR3 comprises 14 residues. V was cut by 1 base and J by 5 bases, with 9 bases left in between. The CDR3 DNA is TGTGCCAGCAGCCAAGTTCCGGGTGATCAGCCCCAGCATTTT. The encoded protein is CASSQVPGDQPQHF.

This chain joins TRBV27 and TRBJ1-4; D may be TRBD1 (6 bases). CDR3 size: 19 residues. The V end lost 2 bases, the J end lost 0 bases, and 19 bases lay between the germline ends. The germline gives CDR1 MNHEY, CDR2 SMNVEV (reference sequence). This CDR3 is CASSLISTGGFATNEKLFF. CDR3 sequence (DNA): TGTGCCAGCAGTTTAATTTCAACTGGGGGCTTCGCAACTAATGAAAAACTGTTTTTT.

DNA for the CDR3: TGTGCCAGCAGTTACTCGGCCAGTAACAATGAGCAGTTCTTC. It encodes CASSYSASNNEQFF. This chain uses TRBV6-5 with TRBJ2-1; D ambiguous. This CDR3 has 14 amino acids. V lost 0 bases and J lost 5, with 8 bases in between. Germline V CDR1 and CDR2: MNHEY, SVGAGI.

The count of this clone is one. V usage is TRBV6-1 and J usage is TRBJ2-5; maybe TRBD2 (5 bases). The CDR3 spans 14 residues. The V gene lost 0 bases and the J gene lost 2 bases, with 7 bases spanning the gap. The germline V gene encodes CDR1 MNHNS and CDR2 SASEGT. CDR3 in DNA: TGTGCCAGCAGTGAAGCGGGAGTTCAAGAGACCCAGTACTTC. Its protein is CASSEAGVQETQYF.

The chain recombines TRBV5-1 with TRBJ2-2; 8 bases align to TRBD2. V was pared by 4 bases and J by 5 bases, with 7 bases of the junction left unmatched. There are 15 residues in the CDR3. CDR1 is SGHRS and CDR2 is YFSETQ in the germline V gene. CDR3 loop: CASSVTSAETGELFF. CDR3 bases: TGCGCCAGCAGCGTGACTAGCGCGGAGACCGGGGAGCTGTTTTTT.

This chain links TRBV7-3 with TRBJ2-7; the match to TRBD2 covers 13 bases. The germline CDR1 and CDR2 sequences are SGHTA and FQGTGA. The CDR3 loop spans 18 amino acids. V shed 2 bases, J shed 0 bases, and the junction held 7 bases outside the gene matches. For the CDR3, the DNA is TGTGCCAGCAGCTTATCGGGACTAGCGGGAAAGAGCTCCTACGAGCAGTACTTC. Translated: CASSLSGLAGKSSYEQYF.

The chain uses TRBV5-1 and TRBJ2-1, with D maybe TRBD2 (6 bases). V lost 2 bases to trimming and J lost 0 bases, with 9 bases between them. The length of the CDR3 is 15 residues. In germline, CDR1 is SGHRS, CDR2 YFSETQ. CDR3 loop: CASSFGGDSYNEQFF. CDR3 coding DNA: TGCGCCAGCAGCTTTGGCGGGGACTCCTACAATGAGCAGTTCTTC.

J is TRBJ1-1 and V is TRBV7-8; no definite D call. The CDR3 runs 13 residues. Trimming left V 5 bases short and J 10 bases short, with 17 bases between. Germline V gene sequence: CDR1 SGHVS, CDR2 FQNEAQ. The CDR3 here is CASSRDPPEGAFF. CDR3 DNA: TGTGCCAGCAGCCGAGACCCCCCGGAGGGAGCTTTCTTT.

The CDR3 spells CASSWSESYEQYF. In DNA form, the CDR3 reads TGCGCCAGCAGCTGGAGTGAGAGCTACGAGCAGTACTTC. J is TRBJ2-7 and V is TRBV5-1; D is uncertain. V lost 3 bases to trimming and J lost 3 bases, with 10 bases between them. Per germline, CDR1 SGHRS and CDR2 YFSETQ. The CDR3 covers 13 residues.

This sequence joins TRBV11-3 and TRBJ2-1; 7 positions agree with TRBD1. Germline V lookup: CDR1 SGHNT, CDR2 YENEEA. V was pared by 1 base and J by 2 bases, with 5 bases of the junction left unmatched. This CDR3 region has 16 residues. For the CDR3, the DNA is TGTGCCAGCAGCTTAGGCCGGACAGGTGCCTACAATGAGCAGTTCTTC. Amino acids: CASSLGRTGAYNEQFF.

V and J are TRBV24-1 and TRBJ1-2; D uncertain. CDR1 is KGHDR and CDR2 is SFDVKD in the germline V gene. V lost 0 bases and J lost 3, with 7 bases in between. CDR3 length equals 14 residues. This CDR3 reads CATSDLSRYYGYTF. The CDR3 DNA sequence: TGTGCCACCAGTGATTTGTCCAGATACTATGGCTACACCTTC.

The rearrangement joins TRBV5-1 to TRBJ1-1, with 7 nucleotides matching TRBD1. This CDR3 spans 16 amino acids. CDR1 is SGHRS, CDR2 YFSETQ, per germline. V dropped 4 bases and J dropped 4; count of bases not matched to a gene: 13. The CDR3 here is CASSPGQVPGGTEAFF. CDR3 coding DNA: TGCGCCAGCAGCCCCGGACAGGTCCCCGGGGGCACTGAAGCTTTCTTT.

The table lists this clone with a few counts. The rearrangement links TRBV29-1 to TRBJ2-7; TRBD2 matches at 8 bases. Germline V lookup: CDR1 SQVTM, CDR2 ANQGSEA. V trimming: 4 bases; J trimming: 2 bases; junction bases outside the gene matches: 7. The CDR3 has 14 residues. As DNA, the CDR3 is TGCAGCGTTGCGCCCGGGGGGGCGGCCTACGAGCAGTACTTC. This encodes CSVAPGGAAYEQYF.

The chain joins TRBV6-5 to TRBJ1-1; 8 positions agree with TRBD1. The CDR3 is made up of 15 amino acids. Unmatched junction bases numbered 1, after V lost 0 bases and J lost 1 base. Germline values: CDR1 MNHEY, CDR2 SVGAGI. The CDR3 sequence: CASSYSTGANTEAFF. CDR3 nucleotides: TGTGCCAGCAGTTACTCGACAGGGGCGAACACTGAAGCTTTCTTT.

This chain uses TRBV18 with TRBJ2-1; 8 bases align to TRBD1. Per the germline V gene, CDR1 is KGHSH and CDR2 is LQKENI. The V gene end was trimmed by 2 bases and the J gene end by 7 bases; junction bases not matched to a gene: 7. This CDR3 spans 15 amino acids. DNA for the CDR3: TGTGCCAGCTCACCAAGGGCAGGGGGCCAGAATGAGCAGTTCTTC. Translated, it gives CASSPRAGGQNEQFF.